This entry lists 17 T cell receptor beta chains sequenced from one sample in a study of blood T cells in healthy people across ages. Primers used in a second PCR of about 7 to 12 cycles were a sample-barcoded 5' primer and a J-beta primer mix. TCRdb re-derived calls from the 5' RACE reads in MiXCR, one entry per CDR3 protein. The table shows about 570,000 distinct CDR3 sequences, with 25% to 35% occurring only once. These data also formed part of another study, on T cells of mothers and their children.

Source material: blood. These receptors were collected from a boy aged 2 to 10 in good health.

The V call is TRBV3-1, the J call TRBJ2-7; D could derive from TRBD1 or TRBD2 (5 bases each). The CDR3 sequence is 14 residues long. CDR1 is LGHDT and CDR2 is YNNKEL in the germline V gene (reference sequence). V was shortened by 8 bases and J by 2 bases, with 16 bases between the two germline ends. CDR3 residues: CASSQGASTYEQYF. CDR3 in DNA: TGTGCCAGCTCCCAGGGAGCGAGCACCTACGAGCAGTACTTC.

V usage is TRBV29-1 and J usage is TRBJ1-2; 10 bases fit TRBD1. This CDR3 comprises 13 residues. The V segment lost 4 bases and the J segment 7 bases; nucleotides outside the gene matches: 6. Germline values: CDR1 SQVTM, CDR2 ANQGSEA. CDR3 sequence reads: CSVVGDRGLGYTF. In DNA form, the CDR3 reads TGCAGCGTTGTAGGGGACAGGGGCCTTGGCTACACCTTC.

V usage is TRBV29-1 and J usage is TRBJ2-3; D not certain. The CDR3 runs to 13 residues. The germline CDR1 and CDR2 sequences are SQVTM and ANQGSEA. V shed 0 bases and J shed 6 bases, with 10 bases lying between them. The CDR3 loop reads CSVEDGPPDTQYF. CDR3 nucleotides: TGCAGCGTTGAAGATGGCCCACCCGATACGCAGTATTTT.

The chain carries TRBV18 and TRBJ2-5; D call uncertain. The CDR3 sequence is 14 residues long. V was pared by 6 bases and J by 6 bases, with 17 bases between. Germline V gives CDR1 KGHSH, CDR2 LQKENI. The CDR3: CASSPGTHTKTQYF. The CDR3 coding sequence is TGTGCCAGCTCGCCCGGTACTCATACGAAGACCCAGTACTTC.

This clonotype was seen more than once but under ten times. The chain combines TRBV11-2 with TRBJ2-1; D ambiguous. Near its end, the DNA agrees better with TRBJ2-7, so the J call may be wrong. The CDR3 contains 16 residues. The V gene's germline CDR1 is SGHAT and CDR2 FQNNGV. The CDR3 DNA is TGTGCCAGCAGCTTAGATCAACAGCAGTTGGTCAACGAGCAGTACTTC. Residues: CASSLDQQQLVNEQYF.

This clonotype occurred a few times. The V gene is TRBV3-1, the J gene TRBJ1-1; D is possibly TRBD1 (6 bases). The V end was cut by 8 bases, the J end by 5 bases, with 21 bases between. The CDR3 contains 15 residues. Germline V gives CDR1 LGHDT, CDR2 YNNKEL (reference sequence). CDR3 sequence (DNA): TGTGCCAGCCGGAAATATACTGACAGGAATACTGAAGCTTTCTTT. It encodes CASRKYTDRNTEAFF.

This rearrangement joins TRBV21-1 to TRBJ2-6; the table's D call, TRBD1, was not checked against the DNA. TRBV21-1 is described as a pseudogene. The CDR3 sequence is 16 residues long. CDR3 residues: CASSKKQGPGANVLTF. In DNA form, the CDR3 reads TGTGCCAGCAGCAAAAAACAGGGGCCTGGGGCCAACGTCCTGACTTTC.

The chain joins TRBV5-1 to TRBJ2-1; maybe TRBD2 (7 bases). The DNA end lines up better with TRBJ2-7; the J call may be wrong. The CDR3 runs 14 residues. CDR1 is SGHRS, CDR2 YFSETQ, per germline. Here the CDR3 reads CASSWGGRTYEQYF. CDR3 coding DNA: TGCGCCAGCAGCTGGGGGGGCAGGACCTACGAGCAGTACTTC.

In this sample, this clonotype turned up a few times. DNA for the CDR3: TGTGCCAGCAGCTTAGATCAATTTGGGGGTAGGGGTGAGCAGTTCTTC. Translating it yields CASSLDQFGGRGEQFF. The chain joins TRBV11-2 to TRBJ2-5, with D perhaps given as TRBD1 or TRBD2 (5 bases each). The J call may be incorrect, as the DNA end agrees better with TRBJ2-1. CDR1 and CDR2 (germline): SGHAT, FQNNGV. This CDR3 comprises 16 residues.

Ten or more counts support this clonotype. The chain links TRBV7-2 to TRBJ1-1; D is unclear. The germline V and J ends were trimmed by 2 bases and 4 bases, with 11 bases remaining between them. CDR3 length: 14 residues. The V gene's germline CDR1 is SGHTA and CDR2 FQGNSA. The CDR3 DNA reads TGTGCCAGCAGCTTAACGGAGCGAGGCACTGAAGCTTTCTTT. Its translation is CASSLTERGTEAFF.

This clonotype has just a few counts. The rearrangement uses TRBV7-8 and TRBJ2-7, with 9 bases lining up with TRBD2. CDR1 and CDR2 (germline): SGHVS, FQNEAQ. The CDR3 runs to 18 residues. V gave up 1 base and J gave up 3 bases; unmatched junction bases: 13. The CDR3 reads CASSLVSMAIAGDYEQYF. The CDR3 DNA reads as TGTGCCAGCAGCTTAGTGTCCATGGCAATAGCGGGGGACTACGAGCAGTACTTC.

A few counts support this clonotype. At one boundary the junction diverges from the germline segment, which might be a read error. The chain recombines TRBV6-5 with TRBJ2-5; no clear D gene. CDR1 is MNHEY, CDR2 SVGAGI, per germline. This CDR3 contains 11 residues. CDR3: CASSFADERYF. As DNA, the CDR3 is TGCGCCAGCAGTTTCGCGGACGAGCGGTACTTC.

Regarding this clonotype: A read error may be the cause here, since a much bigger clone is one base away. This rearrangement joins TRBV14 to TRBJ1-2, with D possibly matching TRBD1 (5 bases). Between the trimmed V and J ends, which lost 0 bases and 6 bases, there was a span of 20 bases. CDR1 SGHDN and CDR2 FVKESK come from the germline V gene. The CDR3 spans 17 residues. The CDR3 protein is CASSQDRSEGNRNGYTF. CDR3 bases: TGTGCCAGCAGCCAAGATCGCTCGGAGGGGAATCGTAATGGCTACACCTTC.

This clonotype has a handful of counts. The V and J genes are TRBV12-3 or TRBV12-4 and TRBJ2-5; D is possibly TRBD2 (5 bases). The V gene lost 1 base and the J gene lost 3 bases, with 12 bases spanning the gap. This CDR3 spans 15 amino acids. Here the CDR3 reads CASSLESLAEETQYF. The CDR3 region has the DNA TGTGCCAGCAGTTTAGAGTCGCTAGCCGAAGAGACCCAGTACTTC.

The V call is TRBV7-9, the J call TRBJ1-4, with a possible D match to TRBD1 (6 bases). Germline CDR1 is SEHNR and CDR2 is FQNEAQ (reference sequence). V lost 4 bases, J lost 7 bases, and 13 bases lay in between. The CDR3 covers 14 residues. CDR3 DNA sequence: TGTGCCAGCAGCTCACTAGGGGGGATTGAAAAACTGTTTTTT. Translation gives CASSSLGGIEKLFF.

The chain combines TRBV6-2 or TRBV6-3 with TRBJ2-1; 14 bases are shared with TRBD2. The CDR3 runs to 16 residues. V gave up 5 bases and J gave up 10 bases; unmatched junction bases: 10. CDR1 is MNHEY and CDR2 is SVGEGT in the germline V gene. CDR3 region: CASSPPGLAGVREQFF. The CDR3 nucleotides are TGTGCCAGCAGTCCACCGGGACTAGCGGGAGTCAGGGAGCAGTTCTTC.

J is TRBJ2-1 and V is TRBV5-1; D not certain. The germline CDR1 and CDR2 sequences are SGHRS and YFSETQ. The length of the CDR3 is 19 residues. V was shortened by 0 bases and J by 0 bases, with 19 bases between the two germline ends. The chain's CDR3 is CASSLVPSDMIYSYNEQFF. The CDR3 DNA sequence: TGCGCCAGCAGCTTGGTTCCGAGTGACATGATTTACTCCTACAATGAGCAGTTCTTC.